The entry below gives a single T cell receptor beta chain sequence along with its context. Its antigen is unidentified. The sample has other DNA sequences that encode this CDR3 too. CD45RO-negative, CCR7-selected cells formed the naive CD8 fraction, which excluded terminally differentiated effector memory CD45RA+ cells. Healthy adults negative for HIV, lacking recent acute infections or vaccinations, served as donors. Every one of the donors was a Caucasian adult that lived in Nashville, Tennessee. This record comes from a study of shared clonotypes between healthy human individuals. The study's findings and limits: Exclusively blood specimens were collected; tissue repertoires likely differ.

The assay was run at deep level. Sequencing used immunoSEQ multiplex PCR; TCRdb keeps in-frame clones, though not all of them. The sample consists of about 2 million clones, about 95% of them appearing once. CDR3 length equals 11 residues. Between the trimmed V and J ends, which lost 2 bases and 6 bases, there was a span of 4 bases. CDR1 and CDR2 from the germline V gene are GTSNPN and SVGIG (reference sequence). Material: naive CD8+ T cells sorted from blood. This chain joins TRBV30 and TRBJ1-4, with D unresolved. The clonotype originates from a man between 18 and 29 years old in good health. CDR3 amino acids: CAWSLDEKLFF. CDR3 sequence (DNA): TGTGCCTGGAGTTTGGATGAAAAACTGTTTTTT.